This TCR beta chain derives from a study of T cells after yellow fever vaccination. V was clipped by 4 bases and J by 0 bases; unmatched bases: 5. This CDR3 region has 17 residues. Per the germline V gene, CDR1 is MGHRA and CDR2 is YSYEKL. TCRdb called the 5' RACE reads again in MiXCR, with one record for every CDR3 protein. The data show hundreds of thousands of distinct CDR3 sequences, approximately 10% seen once. Findings and caveats of the study: Abundant bulk-population clonotypes could contaminate the FACS-sorted repertoires. At under 97% for CD4 and almost 90% for CD8, most primary-vaccination clones showed up again after the booster. Shared CD4/CD8 clonotypes were a small share, likely from convergent recombination.

The sample holds many counts of this clonotype. Its antigen is unidentified. The source of this sequence is a man aged 18 to 30 who received the YFV17D yellow fever vaccine. The V gene is TRBV4-1, the J gene TRBJ2-6; 8 bases agree with TRBD2. Material: CD4+ T cells sorted from PBMCs, obtained 5 days after the yellow fever booster vaccination. Here the CDR3 DNA reads TGCGCCAGCAGCCCCCGCGGGAGGTCCTCTGGGGCCAACGTCCTGACTTTC. Translating it yields CASSPRGRSSGANVLTF.